This T cell receptor beta chain was identified during a study of technical replicates of blood from several donors. The length of the CDR3 is 15 residues. Trimming pared 7 bases from V and 5 bases from J, leaving 20 bases between. Germline lookup yields CDR1 MDHEN and CDR2 SYDVKM. The method was immunoSEQ multiplex PCR; TCRdb's version includes in-frame clones alone and lacks a portion of them. The table includes 75,000 to 80,000 clones, around 94% detected once. The gene calls are TRBV28 and TRBJ1-2, with D possibly TRBD1 on 6 matching bases. Sample: T cells isolated from PBMCs. The clonotype comes from a human donor in good health. The CDR3: CASTFGGAYDYGYTF. CDR3 coding DNA: TGTGCCAGCACCTTTGGGGGGGCCTACGATTATGGCTACACCTTC.